A single T cell receptor beta chain is shown here with its context. This entry is derived from a study of blood T cell repertoires in COVID-19. As for the study in general: T cells, B-cell-depleted T cells, or PBMCs provided the cDNA or gDNA that served as material.

Original handling: Reference gene primer amplification yielded estimated nucleated cell counts. The repertoire was sequenced with immunoSEQ multiplex PCR; TCRdb's copy has only in-frame clones and lacks some. V and J calls and clone size are given by that table; D and trimming were obtained from the DNA. The table records roughly 300,000 clones, 85% to 90% of them present only once. The CDR3 is 13 residues long. Germline V lookup: CDR1 SNHLY, CDR2 FYNNEI. The V and J ends lost 6 bases and 3 bases respectively, with 11 bases between them. The specimen sequenced was peripheral blood. This receptor was identified in a woman between 35 and 50 years old who had recovered from COVID-19. This chain links TRBV2 with TRBJ2-5; no definite D call. The DNA for the CDR3 is TGTGCCAGCAGACCGATACGAGAAGAGACCCAGTACTTC. Translation gives CASRPIREETQYF.